This TCR beta chain was identified during a study of shared clonotypes between healthy human individuals. Study-level information: Each donor contributed plates that comprised three CD4 naive, three CD4 memory, two CD8 naive and one CD8 memory.

The CDR3 totals 16 residues. Germline V gives CDR1 MNHNS, CDR2 SASEGT. As for this clone: Its antigen is undetermined.

General study findings and limits: Some naive CD4 clonotypes, about 5.5%, turned up in common across several donors. In contrast to clonotypes shared by all four donors, non-shared clonotypes had lower generation probabilities.

In the sorted-subset replicate PCRs, 200 ng DNA, around 32,000 T cell genomes, was used. The assay was immunoSEQ multiplex PCR, and TCRdb's table has in-frame clones only and misses some. The table lists about 600,000 clones, approximately 97% of them singletons. The source is a young woman in good health. The V and J genes are TRBV6-1 and TRBJ2-5, with D perhaps assigned TRBD1 or TRBD2 (7 bases each). The assigned J gene may be wrong: the sequence end matches TRBJ2-7 better. The sample comprised naive CD4+ T cells sorted from blood. The subset was: CD45RA+ positively selected. CDR3 bases: TGTGCCAGCAGTGCTAAGACAGGGCGCCTAGCGGACGAGCAGTACTTC. Translation: CASSAKTGRLADEQYF.